The T cell receptor beta chain under discussion was sequenced for a study of T cells of healthy individuals. Trimming cost V 0 bases and J 6 bases, with 11 bases left between them. The CDR3 sequence is 14 residues long. Germline CDR1 is DFQATT and CDR2 is SNEGSKA (reference sequence). This clonotype came up many times. TCRdb passed the 5' RACE reads through MiXCR, listing each CDR3 protein once. The sample includes 65,000 to 90,000 distinct CDR3 sequences, 5% seen only once; the top ten take about 7.5%. This sequence joins TRBV20-1 and TRBJ2-2, with D perhaps assigned TRBD1 or TRBD2 (5 bases each). The sequence was collected from a female donor in good health. Here the CDR3 DNA reads TGCAGTGCTAGAGATATGGGGACCCCCGGGGAGCTGTTTTTT. Protein sequence: CSARDMGTPGELFF.